This is a list of T cell receptor beta chains from one sample in a study of shared clonotypes between healthy human individuals. Using immunoSEQ multiplex PCR, the repertoire was profiled, and TCRdb retains in-frame clones only, with some absent. The repertoire holds about 2 million clones, with 85% to 95% as singletons. The sequenced material came from naive CD8+ T cells sorted from blood. All receptors derive from a man younger than 35 in good health. Both conserved end residues are part of each CDR3. Each record gives: V gene, clone size, D gene, J gene, CDR3 protein, CDR3 DNA. A D gene is named only where the DNA matches it firmly. For some rows the clone size is stated as once, few or many, or as a class when expanded; others skip it.

TRBV11-1	once	NA	TRBJ1-2	CASSPGGGGYGYTF	TGTGCCAGCAGCCCCGGGGGTGGAGGCTATGGCTACACCTTC
TRBV30	NA	TRBD1	TRBJ2-7	CAWGDSSYEQYF	TGTGCCTGGGGGGACAGTTCCTACGAGCAGTACTTC
TRBV7-9	once	NA	TRBJ2-2	CASSSVASAPGELFF	TGTGCCAGCAGCTCGGTCGCTAGTGCCCCCGGGGAGCTGTTTTTT
TRBV29-1	NA	TRBD1	TRBJ2-2	CSVIRQGAGGELFF	TGCAGCGTGATCAGACAGGGGGCAGGCGGGGAGCTGTTTTTT
TRBV19	NA	TRBD2	TRBJ2-2	CAIQDPSGTGELFF	TGTGCCATCCAAGACCCTAGCGGGACCGGGGAGCTGTTTTTT
TRBV2	NA	NA	TRBJ2-1	CASRGDSSREQFF	TGTGCCAGCAGGGGTGACTCTTCGCGTGAGCAGTTCTTC
TRBV6-5	NA	NA	TRBJ2-1	CASSPLQRRYNEQFF	TGTGCCAGCAGTCCCCTCCAGCGGAGGTACAATGAGCAGTTCTTC
TRBV11-2	NA	NA	TRBJ2-7	CASSLWGDEQYF	TGTGCCAGCAGCTTATGGGGGGACGAGCAGTACTTC
TRBV7-2	NA	TRBD2	TRBJ2-3	CASSWIAASGGVTDTQYF	TGTGCCAGCAGCTGGATCGCGGCTAGCGGGGGTGTCACAGATACGCAGTATTTT
TRBV27	NA	NA	TRBJ2-3	CASSLAPGVPYTDTQYF	TGTGCCAGCAGTTTAGCTCCAGGGGTACCCTACACAGATACGCAGTATTTT
TRBV6-4	NA	TRBD1	TRBJ1-6	CASSDLTGRPNSPLHF	TGTGCCAGCAGTGACCTGACAGGGAGACCTAATTCACCCCTCCACTTT
TRBV5-6	NA	NA	TRBJ2-7	CASSDMSSYEQYF	TGTGCCAGCAGCGACATGAGCTCCTACGAGCAGTACTTC
TRBV5-1	NA	NA	TRBJ1-1	CASSLASGGPGTEAFF	TGCGCCAGCAGCTTGGCCTCGGGAGGGCCGGGCACTGAAGCTTTCTTT
TRBV6-5	NA	NA	TRBJ2-2	CASSYETQPGTGELFF	TGTGCCAGCAGTTACGAGACCCAGCCCGGCACCGGGGAGCTGTTTTTT
TRBV5-6	NA	NA	TRBJ1-5	CASSRRGDPGNQPQHF	TGTGCTAGCAGCCGGAGGGGGGACCCGGGCAATCAGCCCCAGCATTTT
TRBV6-6	NA	TRBD1	TRBJ1-2	CASSPNSPTGAYGYTF	TGTGCCAGCAGCCCAAACTCGCCGACAGGGGCATATGGCTACACCTTC
TRBV7-9	NA	NA	TRBJ1-1	CASSFLGPVNTEAFF	TGTGCCAGCAGCTTTTTAGGCCCGGTGAACACTGAAGCTTTCTTT
TRBV2	NA	NA	TRBJ2-2	CASSAWYGTANTGELFF	TGTGCCAGCAGTGCTTGGTACGGGACGGCGAACACCGGGGAGCTGTTTTTT
TRBV11-1	NA	TRBD2	TRBJ2-1	CASSTEGPSGGAFNEQFF	TGTGCCAGCAGCACAGAGGGGCCTAGCGGGGGGGCATTCAATGAGCAGTTCTTC
TRBV27	NA	TRBD1	TRBJ1-1	CASSLSTGMNTEAFF	TGTGCCAGCAGTTTATCGACAGGGATGAACACTGAAGCTTTCTTT
TRBV29-1	once	NA	TRBJ2-7	CSVEEDTRQYF	TGCAGCGTTGAAGAGGATACGCGGCAGTACTTC
TRBV4-1	NA	NA	TRBJ2-2	CASSQVGRVYTGELFF	TGCGCCAGCAGCCAAGTTGGAAGGGTTTACACCGGGGAGCTGTTTTTT
TRBV11-2	NA	NA	TRBJ2-7	CASSLRESYEQYF	TGTGCCAGCAGCTTAAGAGAGTCCTACGAGCAGTACTTC
TRBV27	NA	TRBD2	TRBJ2-1	CASSLAGTYNEQFF	TGTGCCAGCTCCCTAGCGGGCACCTACAATGAGCAGTTCTTC
TRBV10-3	NA	NA	TRBJ2-2	CAISESYQGIGTGELFF	TGTGCCATCAGTGAGTCGTACCAGGGGATTGGCACCGGGGAGCTGTTTTTT
TRBV4-1	NA	NA	TRBJ2-5	CASSQDPEETQYF	TGCGCCAGCAGCCAAGATCCTGAGGAGACCCAGTACTTC
TRBV4-1	NA	NA	TRBJ1-1	CASRPTGTTEAFF	TGCGCCAGCCGACCCACAGGGACGACTGAAGCTTTCTTT
TRBV4-1	NA	TRBD1	TRBJ2-3	CASSQRFQGAPDGTDTQYF	TGCGCCAGCAGCCAAAGGTTTCAGGGGGCGCCGGATGGGACAGATACGCAGTATTTT
TRBV13	NA	NA	TRBJ2-7	CASSARTGFSYEQYF	TGTGCCAGCAGCGCGAGGACGGGATTCTCCTACGAGCAGTACTTC
TRBV30	NA	NA	TRBJ2-2	CAWSSGAWVFF	TGTGCCTGGAGTTCGGGAGCTTGGGTGTTTTTT